This T cell receptor (beta chain) was sequenced for a study of T cells after yellow fever vaccination. This clonotype appeared many times. V dropped 6 bases and J dropped 9 bases, with 12 bases sitting between them. CDR3 length: 12 amino acids. CDR1 and CDR2 from the germline V gene are MNHEY and SVGAGI. TCRdb re-analysed the 5' RACE reads in MiXCR, keeping a single row per CDR3 protein. The repertoire holds 350,000 to 450,000 distinct CDR3 sequences, with more than 5.5% as singletons. The J gene is TRBJ2-1, the V gene TRBV6-5, with a tentative D call TRBD2 (5 bases). The clonotype originates from a man aged 25-40 years who received the YFV17D yellow fever vaccine. This specimen consisted of PBMCs, obtained 5 days after the yellow fever booster vaccination. CDR3 loop: CASRSLAGEQFF. CDR3 DNA: TGTGCCAGCAGATCCCTAGCCGGTGAGCAGTTCTTC.